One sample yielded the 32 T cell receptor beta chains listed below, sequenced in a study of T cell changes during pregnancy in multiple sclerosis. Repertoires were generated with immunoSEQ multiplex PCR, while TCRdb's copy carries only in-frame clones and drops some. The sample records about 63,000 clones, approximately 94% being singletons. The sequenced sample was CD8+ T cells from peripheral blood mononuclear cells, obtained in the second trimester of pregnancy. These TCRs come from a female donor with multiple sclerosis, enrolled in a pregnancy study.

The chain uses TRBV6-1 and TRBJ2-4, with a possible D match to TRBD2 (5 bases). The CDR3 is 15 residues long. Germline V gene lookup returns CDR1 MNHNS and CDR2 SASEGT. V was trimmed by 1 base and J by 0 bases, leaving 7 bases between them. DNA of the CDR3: TGTGCCAGCAGTGAAGGGACTCTAGCCAAAAACATTCAGTACTTC. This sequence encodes CASSEGTLAKNIQYF.

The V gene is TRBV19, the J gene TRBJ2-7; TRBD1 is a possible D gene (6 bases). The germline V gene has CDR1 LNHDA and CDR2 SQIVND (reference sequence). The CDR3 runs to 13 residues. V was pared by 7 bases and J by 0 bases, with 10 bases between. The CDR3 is CASTAGVSYEQYF. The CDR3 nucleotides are TGTGCCAGTACGGCAGGGGTCTCCTACGAGCAGTACTTC.

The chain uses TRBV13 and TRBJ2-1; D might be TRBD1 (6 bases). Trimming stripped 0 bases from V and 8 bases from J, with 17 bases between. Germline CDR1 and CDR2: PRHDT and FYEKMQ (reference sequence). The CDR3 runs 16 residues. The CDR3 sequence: CASSLGGTGTIYEQFF. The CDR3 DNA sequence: TGTGCCAGCAGCTTAGGCGGTACAGGGACGATCTATGAGCAGTTCTTC.

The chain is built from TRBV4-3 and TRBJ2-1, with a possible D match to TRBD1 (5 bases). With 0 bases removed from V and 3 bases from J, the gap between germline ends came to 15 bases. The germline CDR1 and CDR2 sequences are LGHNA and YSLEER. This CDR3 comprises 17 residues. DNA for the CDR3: TGCGCCAGCAGCCAAGATACCGAAGGGGATTACTACAATGAGCAGTTCTTC. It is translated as CASSQDTEGDYYNEQFF.

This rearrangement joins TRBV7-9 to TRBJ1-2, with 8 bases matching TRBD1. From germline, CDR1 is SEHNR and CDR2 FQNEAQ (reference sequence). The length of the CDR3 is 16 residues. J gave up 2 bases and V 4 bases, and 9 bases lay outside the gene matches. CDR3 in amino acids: CASSSTTGGSNYGYTF. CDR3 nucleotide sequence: TGTGCCAGCAGCTCAACTACAGGGGGTTCAAACTATGGCTACACCTTC.

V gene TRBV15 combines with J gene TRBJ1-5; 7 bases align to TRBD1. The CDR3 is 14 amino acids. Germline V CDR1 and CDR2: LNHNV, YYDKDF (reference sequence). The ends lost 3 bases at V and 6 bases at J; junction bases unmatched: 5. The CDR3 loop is CATSSRGRGQPQHF. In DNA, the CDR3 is TGTGCCACCAGCAGTAGGGGGCGGGGTCAGCCCCAGCATTTT.

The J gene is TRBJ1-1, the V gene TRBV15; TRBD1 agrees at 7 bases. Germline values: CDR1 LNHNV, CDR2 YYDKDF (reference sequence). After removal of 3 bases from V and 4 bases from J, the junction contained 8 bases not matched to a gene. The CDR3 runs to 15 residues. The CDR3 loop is CATSSRDSVSTEAFF. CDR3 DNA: TGTGCCACCAGCAGCCGGGACAGTGTGTCCACTGAAGCTTTCTTT.

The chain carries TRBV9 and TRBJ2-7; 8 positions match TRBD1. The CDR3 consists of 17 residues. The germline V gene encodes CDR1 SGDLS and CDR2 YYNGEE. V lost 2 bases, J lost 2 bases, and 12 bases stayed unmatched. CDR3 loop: CASSVPGGEPPTYEQYF. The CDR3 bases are TGTGCCAGCAGCGTTCCAGGGGGCGAGCCCCCTACCTACGAGCAGTACTTC.

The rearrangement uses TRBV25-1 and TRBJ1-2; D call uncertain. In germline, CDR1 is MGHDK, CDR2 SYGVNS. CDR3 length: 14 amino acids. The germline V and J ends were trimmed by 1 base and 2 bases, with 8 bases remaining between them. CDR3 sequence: CASSESPGNYGYTF. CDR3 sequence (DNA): TGTGCCAGCAGTGAATCCCCAGGAAACTATGGCTACACCTTC.

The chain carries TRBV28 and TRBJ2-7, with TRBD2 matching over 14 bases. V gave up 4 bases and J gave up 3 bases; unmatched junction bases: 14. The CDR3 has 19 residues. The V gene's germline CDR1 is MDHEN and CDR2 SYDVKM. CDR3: CASSYPRLAGGLGGYEQYF. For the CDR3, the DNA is TGTGCCAGCAGTTACCCCCGACTAGCGGGAGGGCTGGGTGGCTACGAGCAGTACTTC.

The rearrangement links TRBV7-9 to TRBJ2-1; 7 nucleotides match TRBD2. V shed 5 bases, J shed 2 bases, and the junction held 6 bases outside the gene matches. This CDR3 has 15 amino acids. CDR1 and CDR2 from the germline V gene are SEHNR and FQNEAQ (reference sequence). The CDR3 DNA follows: TGTGCCAGCAGCGGCCGCGCGGGGGCCTACAATGAGCAGTTCTTC. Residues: CASSGRAGAYNEQFF.

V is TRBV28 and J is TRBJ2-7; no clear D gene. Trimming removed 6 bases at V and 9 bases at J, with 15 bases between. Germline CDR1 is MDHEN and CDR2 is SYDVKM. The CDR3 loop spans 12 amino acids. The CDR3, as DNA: TGTGCCAGCAGCTCCGAACAACGCGGGCAGTACTTC. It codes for CASSSEQRGQYF.

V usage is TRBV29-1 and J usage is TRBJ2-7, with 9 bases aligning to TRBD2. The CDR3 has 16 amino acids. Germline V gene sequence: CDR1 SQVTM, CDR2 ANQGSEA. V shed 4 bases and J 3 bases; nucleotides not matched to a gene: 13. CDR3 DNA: TGCAGCGTTGTAGGGACTAGCTCTATCTCTAACTACGAGCAGTACTTC. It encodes CSVVGTSSISNYEQYF.

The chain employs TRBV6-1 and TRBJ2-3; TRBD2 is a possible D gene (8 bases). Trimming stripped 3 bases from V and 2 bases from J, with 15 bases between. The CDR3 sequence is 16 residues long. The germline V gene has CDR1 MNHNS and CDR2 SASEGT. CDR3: CASSDSGTDYTDTQYF. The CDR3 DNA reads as TGTGCCAGCAGTGATAGCGGGACAGATTACACAGATACGCAGTATTTT.

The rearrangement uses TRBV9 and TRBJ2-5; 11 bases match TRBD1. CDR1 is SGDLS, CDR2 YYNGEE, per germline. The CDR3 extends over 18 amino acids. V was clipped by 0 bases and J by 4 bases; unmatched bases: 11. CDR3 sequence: CASSVGLRGTGGSETQYF. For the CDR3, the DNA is TGTGCCAGCAGCGTAGGCTTGAGGGGGACAGGGGGATCAGAGACCCAGTACTTC.

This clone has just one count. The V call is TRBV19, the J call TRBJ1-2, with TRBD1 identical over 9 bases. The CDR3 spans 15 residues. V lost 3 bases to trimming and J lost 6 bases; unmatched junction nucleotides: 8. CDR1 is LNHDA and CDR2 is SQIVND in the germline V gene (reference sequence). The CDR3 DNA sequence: TGTGCCAGTAGTATGGCCCACAGGGGGCAGAATGGCTACACCTTC. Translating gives CASSMAHRGQNGYTF.

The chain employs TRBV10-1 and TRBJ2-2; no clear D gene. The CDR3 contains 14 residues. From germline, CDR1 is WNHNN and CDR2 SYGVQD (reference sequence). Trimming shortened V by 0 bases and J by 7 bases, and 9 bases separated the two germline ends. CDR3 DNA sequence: TGCGCCAGCAGTGAGTCCTCAGCGATCGGGGAGCTGTTTTTT. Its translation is CASSESSAIGELFF.

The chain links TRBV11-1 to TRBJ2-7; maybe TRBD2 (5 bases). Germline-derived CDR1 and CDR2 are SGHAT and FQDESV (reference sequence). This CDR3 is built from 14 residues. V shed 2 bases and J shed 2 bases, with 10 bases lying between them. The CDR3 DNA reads TGTGCCAGCAGCTTAAGCGGAGCAGCCTACGAGCAGTACTTC. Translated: CASSLSGAAYEQYF.

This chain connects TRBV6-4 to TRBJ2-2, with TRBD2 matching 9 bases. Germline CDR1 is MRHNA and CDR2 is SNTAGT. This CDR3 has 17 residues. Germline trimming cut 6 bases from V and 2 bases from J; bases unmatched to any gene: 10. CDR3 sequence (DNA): TGTGCCAGCAGCCGAAGGGAGGGACTAGCTAACACCGGGGAGCTGTTTTTT. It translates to CASSRREGLANTGELFF.

In nucleotides, the CDR3 is TGTGCCAGTAGTATAGGACTAGCGGGAGCCTCCTCCTACGAGCAGTACTTC. This translates into CASSIGLAGASSYEQYF. This chain connects TRBV19 to TRBJ2-7; 12 bases fit TRBD2. The CDR3 extends over 17 amino acids. The V segment lost 1 base and the J segment 0 bases; nucleotides outside the gene matches: 4. CDR1 and CDR2 from the germline V gene are LNHDA and SQIVND (reference sequence). The variable domain in full, completed from reference TRBV19 and TRBJ2-7, reads DGGITQSPKYLFRKEGQNVTLSCEQNLNHDAMYWYRQDPGQGLRLIYYSQIVNDFQKGDIAEGYSVSREKKESFPLTVTSAQKNPTAFYLCASSIGLAGASSYEQYFGPGTRLTVT.

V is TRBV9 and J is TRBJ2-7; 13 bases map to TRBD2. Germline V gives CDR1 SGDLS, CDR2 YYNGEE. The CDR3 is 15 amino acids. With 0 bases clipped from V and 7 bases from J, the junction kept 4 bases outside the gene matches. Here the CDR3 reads CASSVGGGLAGEQYF. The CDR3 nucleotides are TGTGCCAGCAGCGTAGGGGGGGGACTAGCGGGAGAGCAGTACTTC.

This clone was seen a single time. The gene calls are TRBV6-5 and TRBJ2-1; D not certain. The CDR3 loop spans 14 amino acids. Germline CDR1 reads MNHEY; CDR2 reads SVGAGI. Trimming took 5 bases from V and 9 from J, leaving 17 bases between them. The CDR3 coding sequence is TGTGCCAGCAGTGATCCTCGTGAATCGGTTGAGCAGTTCTTC. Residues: CASSDPRESVEQFF.

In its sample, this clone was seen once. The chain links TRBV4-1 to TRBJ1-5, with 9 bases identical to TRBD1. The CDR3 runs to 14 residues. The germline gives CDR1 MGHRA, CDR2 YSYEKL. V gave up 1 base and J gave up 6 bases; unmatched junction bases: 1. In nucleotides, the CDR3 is TGCGCCAGCAGCCAAGGGACAGGGGTTCAGCCCCAGCATTTT. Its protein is CASSQGTGVQPQHF.

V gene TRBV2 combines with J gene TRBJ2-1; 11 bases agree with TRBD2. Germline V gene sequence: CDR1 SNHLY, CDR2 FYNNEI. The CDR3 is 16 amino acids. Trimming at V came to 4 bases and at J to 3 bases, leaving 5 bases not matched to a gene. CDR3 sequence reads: CASSVGTSGFYNEQFF. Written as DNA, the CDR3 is TGTGCCAGCAGTGTCGGGACTAGCGGATTCTACAATGAGCAGTTCTTC.

The CDR3 DNA reads TGTGCCAGTAGTCCCGGACTAGCGGACTACGAGCAGTACTTC. This codes for CASSPGLADYEQYF. V gene TRBV19 combines with J gene TRBJ2-7; 10 nucleotides agree with TRBD2. After removal of 5 bases from V and 3 bases from J, the junction contained 4 bases not matched to a gene. Germline V gene data show CDR1 as LNHDA and CDR2 as SQIVND (reference sequence). The CDR3 contains 14 residues. Drawing the rest from reference TRBV19 and TRBJ2-7, the complete variable domain is DGGITQSPKYLFRKEGQNVTLSCEQNLNHDAMYWYRQDPGQGLRLIYYSQIVNDFQKGDIAEGYSVSREKKESFPLTVTSAQKNPTAFYLCASSPGLADYEQYFGPGTRLTVT.

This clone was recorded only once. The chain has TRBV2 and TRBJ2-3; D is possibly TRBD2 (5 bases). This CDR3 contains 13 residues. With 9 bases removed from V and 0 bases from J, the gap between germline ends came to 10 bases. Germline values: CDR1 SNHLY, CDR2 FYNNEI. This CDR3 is CASPRASTDTQYF. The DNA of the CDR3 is TGTGCCAGTCCGAGGGCCAGCACAGATACGCAGTATTTT.

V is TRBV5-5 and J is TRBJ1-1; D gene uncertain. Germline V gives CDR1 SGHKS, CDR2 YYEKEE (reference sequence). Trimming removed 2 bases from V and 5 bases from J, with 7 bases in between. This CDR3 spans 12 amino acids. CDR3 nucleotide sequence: TGTGCCAGCAGCTTCCTTGAGACTGAAGCTTTCTTT. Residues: CASSFLETEAFF. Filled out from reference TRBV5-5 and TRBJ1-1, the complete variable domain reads DAGVTQSPTHLIKTRGQQVTLRCSPISGHKSVSWYQQVLGQGPQFIFQYYEKEERGRGNFPDRFSARQFPNYSSELNVNALLLGDSALYLCASSFLETEAFFGQGTRLTVV.

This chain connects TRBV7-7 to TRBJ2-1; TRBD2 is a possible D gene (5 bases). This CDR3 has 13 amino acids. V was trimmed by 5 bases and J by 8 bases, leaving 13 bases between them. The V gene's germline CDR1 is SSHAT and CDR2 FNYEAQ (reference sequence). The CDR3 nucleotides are TGTGCCAGCAGCCACTTACTAGGAGATGAGCAGTTCTTC. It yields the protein CASSHLLGDEQFF.

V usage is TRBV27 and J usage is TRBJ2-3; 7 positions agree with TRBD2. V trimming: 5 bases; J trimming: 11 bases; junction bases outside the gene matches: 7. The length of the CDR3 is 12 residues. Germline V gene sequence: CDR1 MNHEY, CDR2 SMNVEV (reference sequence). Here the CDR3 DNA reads TGTGCCAGCAGTCCAGGACTAGGTGTGCAGTATTTT. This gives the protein CASSPGLGVQYF.

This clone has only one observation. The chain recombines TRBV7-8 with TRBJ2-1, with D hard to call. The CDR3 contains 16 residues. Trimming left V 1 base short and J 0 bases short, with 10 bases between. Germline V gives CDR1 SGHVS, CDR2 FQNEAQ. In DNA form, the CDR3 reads TGTGCCAGCAGCTTAGTGGAGAGAGGCTCCTACAATGAGCAGTTCTTC. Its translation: CASSLVERGSYNEQFF.

The CDR3 DNA reads as TGTGCCAGTAGTTGGACAGGTGGGATGAATGAGCAGTTCTTC. It codes for CASSWTGGMNEQFF. This sequence joins TRBV19 and TRBJ2-1, with 7 nucleotides matching TRBD1. V lost 5 bases and J lost 7; bases outside the gene matches: 8. Germline CDR1 LNHDA, CDR2 SQIVND (reference sequence). This CDR3 spans 14 amino acids.

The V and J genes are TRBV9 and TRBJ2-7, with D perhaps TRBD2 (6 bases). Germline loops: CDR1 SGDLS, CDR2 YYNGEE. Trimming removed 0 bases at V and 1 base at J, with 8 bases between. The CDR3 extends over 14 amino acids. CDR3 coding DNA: TGTGCCAGCAGCGTAGAAGGAGGGTCCTACGAGCAGTACTTC. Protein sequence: CASSVEGGSYEQYF.